The 9 T cell receptor beta chains presented below share a single source sample, sequenced in a study of T cell responses to AZD1222 COVID-19 vaccine. The method was immunoSEQ multiplex PCR; TCRdb's version includes in-frame clones alone and lacks a portion of them. The sample lists about 140,000 clones; about 90% were seen once. The source material was peripheral blood, sampled on day 0 of AZD1222 vaccination. The receptors originated from an adult in good health.

This clone has a handful of counts. The chain carries TRBV7-2 and TRBJ1-1; D is possibly TRBD1 (6 bases). V lost 2 bases, J lost 4 bases, and 11 bases lay in between. Germline CDR1 is SGHTA and CDR2 is FQGNSA. The CDR3 sequence is 14 residues long. The CDR3 loop is CASSLPQGSTEAFF. CDR3 nucleotides: TGTGCCAGCAGCTTACCGCAGGGGTCCACTGAAGCTTTCTTT.

The chain links TRBV12-3 or TRBV12-4 to TRBJ2-5; no definite D call. V was shortened by 6 bases and J by 1 base, with 9 bases between the two germline ends. The CDR3 runs 13 residues. The CDR3 reads CASSFIPQETQYF. As DNA, the CDR3 is TGTGCCAGCAGCTTTATCCCCCAAGAGACCCAGTACTTC.

The chain employs TRBV19 and TRBJ1-6; a possible D gene is TRBD1 (5 bases). Trimming cost V 6 bases and J 4 bases, with 7 bases left between them. Germline CDR1 and CDR2: LNHDA and SQIVND (reference sequence). The CDR3 has 13 amino acids. CDR3 amino acids: CASSDRYNSPLHF. As DNA, the CDR3 is TGTGCCAGTAGCGACAGATATAATTCACCCCTCCACTTT.

CDR3: CASRQLTPNTGELFF. As DNA, the CDR3 is TGTGCCAGTAGGCAGCTTACTCCGAACACCGGGGAGCTGTTTTTT. This rearrangement joins TRBV19 to TRBJ2-2; D is unresolved. This CDR3 contains 15 residues. Germline V lookup: CDR1 LNHDA, CDR2 SQIVND (reference sequence). V lost 6 bases, J lost 0 bases, and 11 bases lay in between.

V gene TRBV6-2 or TRBV6-3 combines with J gene TRBJ2-6; the match to TRBD1 covers 7 bases. The V gene's germline CDR1 is MNHEY and CDR2 SVGEGT. This CDR3 region has 17 residues. After removal of 5 bases from V and 0 bases from J, the junction contained 7 bases not matched to a gene. CDR3 in amino acids: CASSLRTGLSGANVLTF. The DNA for the CDR3 is TGTGCCAGCAGTCTACGGACAGGCCTCTCTGGGGCCAACGTCCTGACTTTC.

V usage is TRBV9 and J usage is TRBJ2-1; tentatively, D is TRBD2 (6 bases). The germline V gene encodes CDR1 SGDLS and CDR2 YYNGEE. The CDR3 has 15 residues. The ends were cut back, 3 bases at V and 0 bases at J, with 10 bases in the middle. The CDR3 reads CASSGGVPSYNEQFF. DNA for the CDR3: TGTGCCAGCAGCGGCGGGGTTCCCTCCTACAATGAGCAGTTCTTC.

The chain links TRBV30 to TRBJ1-6; D remains unclear. V was pared by 2 bases and J by 7 bases, with 15 bases between. This CDR3 contains 15 residues. The germline V gene encodes CDR1 GTSNPN and CDR2 SVGIG (reference sequence). The CDR3 nucleotides are TGTGCCTGGAGTCCCCTTGCCCACTGGAATTCACCCCTCCACTTT. Translation: CAWSPLAHWNSPLHF.

This chain uses TRBV9 with TRBJ2-7; no reliable D call. The CDR3 is 15 residues long. V lost 4 bases and J lost 4, with 18 bases in between. Germline V gene sequence: CDR1 SGDLS, CDR2 YYNGEE. The CDR3 sequence is CASSPLMQLGYEQYF. The CDR3 nucleotides are TGTGCCAGCAGCCCTCTGATGCAATTAGGATACGAGCAGTACTTC.

The genes are TRBV15 and TRBJ1-4; possibly TRBD1 for D (6 bases). V lost 3 bases and J 5 bases, leaving 7 bases between the germline ends. The length of the CDR3 is 13 residues. Germline V gives CDR1 LNHNV, CDR2 YYDKDF (reference sequence). CDR3 region: CATSRDRNEKLFF. The DNA for the CDR3 is TGTGCCACCAGCAGGGACAGAAATGAAAAACTGTTTTTT.